Listed here are 17 T cell receptor beta chains from one sample, sequenced in a study of cytomegalovirus exposure and HLA in healthy donors. PCR used 60 Vbeta primers and 13 Jbeta primers. The repertoire was sequenced with immunoSEQ multiplex PCR; TCRdb's copy has only in-frame clones and lacks some. The profile shows about 120,000 clones, roughly 80% of them singletons. The sequenced material came from PBMCs. The receptors originated from a female donor in good health and CMV-seronegative.

Comments on this clone: Germline is not matched at one junction end, which may reflect a read error. V is TRBV7-7 and J is TRBJ2-5, with 10 bases matching TRBD2. Germline V CDR1 and CDR2: SSHAT, FNYEAQ (reference sequence). The CDR3 extends over 17 amino acids. CDR3 DNA sequence: TGTGCTAGCAGCTTAGGGCTAGCGGGGGAGGAACAAGAGACCCAGTACTTC. As protein: CASSLGLAGEEQETQYF.

The chain links TRBV14 to TRBJ2-5; maybe TRBD1 (5 bases). The J call may be wrong; the DNA end is better matched by TRBJ2-7. The CDR3 length is 14 residues. Germline-derived CDR1 and CDR2 are SGHDN and FVKESK. Written as DNA, the CDR3 is TGTGCCAGCAGCCAAGCTGGCAGGGTCCACGAGCAGTACTTC. Protein product: CASSQAGRVHEQYF.

The chain recombines TRBV27 with TRBJ2-3; tentatively, D is TRBD1 (5 bases). The CDR3 totals 14 residues. Trimming left V 2 bases short and J 6 bases short, with 12 bases between. Germline CDR1 is MNHEY and CDR2 is SMNVEV (reference sequence). CDR3 region: CASSLSRAGDTQYF. CDR3 nucleotide sequence: TGTGCCAGCAGTTTAAGCAGGGCAGGCGATACGCAGTATTTT.

This clone was seen just once. The chain employs TRBV6-5 and TRBJ2-5; TRBD2 aligns across 10 bases. Unmatched junction bases numbered 8, after V lost 6 bases and J lost 4 bases. CDR1 and CDR2 from the germline V gene are MNHEY and SVGAGI. The CDR3 loop spans 15 amino acids. The CDR3 region is CASRSGGALLETQYF. CDR3 coding DNA: TGTGCCAGCAGGAGCGGGGGGGCCTTGCTAGAGACCCAGTACTTC.

The chain recombines TRBV27 with TRBJ2-7; perhaps TRBD1 as D (6 bases). The CDR3 is 15 residues long. Deletions cut 9 bases from V and 3 bases from J, with 21 bases between. The germline V gene encodes CDR1 MNHEY and CDR2 SMNVEV (reference sequence). The CDR3: CASPSTGTPLYEQYF. CDR3 DNA sequence: TGTGCCAGTCCTTCTACAGGGACACCCCTCTACGAGCAGTACTTC.

The CDR3 is CASRREGGNQPQHF. Here the CDR3 DNA reads TGTGCCAGCAGAAGGGAGGGAGGGAATCAGCCCCAGCATTTT. The gene calls are TRBV2 and TRBJ1-5; no reliable D call. The V and J ends lost 6 bases and 4 bases respectively, with 13 bases between them. Germline loops: CDR1 SNHLY, CDR2 FYNNEI. The CDR3 has 14 residues. The variable domain in full, with the rest retrieved from reference TRBV2 and TRBJ1-5, is EPEVTQTPSHQVTQMGQEVILRCVPISNHLYFYWYRQILGQKVEFLVSFYNNEISEKSEIFDDQFSVERPDGSNFTLKIRSTKLEDSAMYFCASRREGGNQPQHFGDGTRLSIL.

This chain joins TRBV2 and TRBJ1-4; D is uncertain. The CDR3 spans 12 residues. CDR1 and CDR2 (germline): SNHLY, FYNNEI. V lost 6 bases and J lost 4, with 6 bases in between. CDR3 amino acids: CASSRINEKLFF. In DNA form, the CDR3 reads TGTGCCAGCAGCAGGATTAATGAAAAACTGTTTTTT.

V and J are TRBV11-2 and TRBJ2-1; 8 bases are shared with TRBD1. Looked up from germline, CDR1 is SGHAT and CDR2 is FQNNGV. The CDR3 spans 15 residues. Trimming at V came to 5 bases and at J to 3 bases, leaving 6 bases not matched to a gene. The CDR3 sequence is CASSDGQGFYNEQFF. For the CDR3, the DNA is TGTGCCAGCAGCGATGGACAGGGATTCTACAATGAGCAGTTCTTC.

The chain carries TRBV19 and TRBJ1-1, with a possible D match to TRBD1 (5 bases). Trimming removed 6 bases at V and 11 bases at J, with 19 bases between. There are 13 residues in the CDR3. From germline, CDR1 is LNHDA and CDR2 SQIVND (reference sequence). CDR3 residues: CASSIGQGFGAFF. CDR3 in DNA: TGTGCCAGTAGCATCGGGCAGGGTTTCGGCGCTTTCTTT.

This chain joins TRBV5-4 and TRBJ1-2; D is possibly TRBD1 (6 bases). The CDR3 spans 14 residues. Between the trimmed V and J ends, which lost 3 bases and 2 bases, there was a span of 11 bases. Germline V gene data show CDR1 as SGHNT and CDR2 as YYREEE (reference sequence). The CDR3, as DNA: TGTGCCAGCAGCTCAACCGGGACAAACTATGGCTACACCTTC. This translates into CASSSTGTNYGYTF.

The chain recombines TRBV6-6 with TRBJ1-4; 7 bases match TRBD1. V was clipped by 6 bases and J by 8 bases; unmatched bases: 9. This CDR3 comprises 14 residues. Per germline, CDR1 MNHNY and CDR2 SVGAGI (reference sequence). The CDR3 nucleotides read TGTGCCAGCAGATCCACAGGGGCAGGGGAAAAACTGTTTTTT. The encoded protein is CASRSTGAGEKLFF.

J is TRBJ1-2 and V is TRBV9; 8 bases match TRBD1. The germline V gene encodes CDR1 SGDLS and CDR2 YYNGEE. V lost 0 bases and J lost 5; bases outside the gene matches: 3. This CDR3 is built from 14 residues. The CDR3 coding sequence is TGTGCCAGCAGCGTAGCCGGACAGGGTTATGGCTACACCTTC. Encoded protein: CASSVAGQGYGYTF.

The rearrangement links TRBV7-2 to TRBJ2-2; 9 bases line up with TRBD2. V gave up 2 bases and J gave up 3 bases; unmatched junction bases: 4. This CDR3 comprises 16 residues. The germline gives CDR1 SGHTA, CDR2 FQGNSA. The chain's CDR3 is CASSLSGTSYTGELFF. DNA of the CDR3: TGTGCCAGCAGCTTAAGCGGGACTAGCTACACCGGGGAGCTGTTTTTT.

The rearrangement uses TRBV6-1 and TRBJ1-6; 9 nucleotides match TRBD1. The germline V gene encodes CDR1 MNHNS and CDR2 SASEGT. V was pared by 5 bases and J by 7 bases, with 6 bases of the junction left unmatched. The CDR3 has 15 amino acids. The CDR3 sequence: CASSTRDRENSPLHF. The CDR3 region has the DNA TGTGCCAGCAGTACCCGGGACAGGGAGAATTCACCCCTCCACTTT.

The V call is TRBV6-1, the J call TRBJ1-6; TRBD1 aligns across 7 bases. V trimming: 8 bases; J trimming: 5 bases; junction bases outside the gene matches: 3. There are 13 residues in the CDR3. CDR1 MNHNS and CDR2 SASEGT come from the germline V gene. DNA of the CDR3: TGTGCCAGCGGACAGGTTGATAATTCACCCCTCCACTTT. It yields the protein CASGQVDNSPLHF.

The gene calls are TRBV7-8 and TRBJ2-1; TRBD1 matches 9 bases. The CDR3 has 14 residues. Germline assignment: CDR1 SGHVS and CDR2 FQNEAQ. V was pared by 4 bases and J by 5 bases, with 3 bases of the junction left unmatched. The CDR3 region has the DNA TGTGCCAGCAGCTCTCGGACAGGGGACAATGAGCAGTTCTTC. Translated: CASSSRTGDNEQFF.

V and J are TRBV5-1 and TRBJ2-5; TRBD1 agrees at 7 bases. Trimming cost V 2 bases and J 5 bases; bases outside gene matches: 9. The CDR3 is 15 residues long. Germline V CDR1 and CDR2: SGHRS, YFSETQ. The DNA of the CDR3 is TGCGCCAGCAGCTTACTAGGGGGCTTCTTGGAGACCCAGTACTTC. The encoded protein is CASSLLGGFLETQYF.